This T cell receptor beta chain was obtained from a study of control samples from healthy donors and cancer patients (dated by TCRdb to about 2020). V and J are truncated by 5 bases and 8 bases respectively, leaving an intervening sequence of 24 bases. The germline V gene encodes CDR1 LNHDA and CDR2 SQIVND (reference sequence). The CDR3 holds 16 amino acids from the cysteine to the phenylalanine. Of all the DNA, just the CDR3 is kept, 48 bases in frame from base 1. Library creation used the immunoSEQ multiplex PCR assay. Imported from immuneACCESS, the table was reduced by TCRdb to in-frame sequences with V and J called. These copies leave out some clones; in studies compared against another copy, an unresolved V gene accounts for under half, and the cause of the remainder is not known. This sample is represented by about 160,000 clones; around 90% of them were singletons. The ten largest clones represent 12% of the sample.

Concerning this clone itself: It has no known antigen specificity. Base qualities are not recorded, but no much larger clone differs from it by a single base.

Material: blood. The sequence came from a young man in good health. Recombination linked TRBV19 to TRBJ1-2; TRBD1 could be the D gene, as 5 bases match. The DNA sequence reads TGTGCCAGTAGTGTCGCAGGGCCGCTAACGTGGGGAGGCTACACCTTC. Protein translation: CASSVAGPLTWGGYTF. With the rest looked up from the reference TRBV19 and TRBJ1-2 genes rather than sequenced, the full variable domain is DGGITQSPKYLFRKEGQNVTLSCEQNLNHDAMYWYRQDPGQGLRLIYYSQIVNDFQKGDIAEGYSVSREKKESFPLTVTSAQKNPTAFYLCASSVAGPLTWGGYTFGSGTRLTVV.